This record covers a single T cell receptor beta chain. Antigen unknown. Given a much more abundant clone one base away, this may be a read error. These data belong to a study of T cells in Graves' hyperthyroidism and ophthalmopathy. Study-level results: Ophthalmopathy and stable hyperthyroidism were separated by a 13 V-J model. Most clonotypes expanded in the thyroid (above 0.001) were also present in blood.

The study based diagnoses on clinical symptoms, serum thyroxine and TRAb, thyroid ultrasound and orbital computed tomography. This CDR3 contains 14 residues. V shed 5 bases, J shed 13 bases, and the junction held 10 bases outside the gene matches. Germline V lookup: CDR1 LGHDT, CDR2 YNNKEL (reference sequence). What was amplified from RNA transcripts were TCR beta CDR3 regions. Primed by the HTBI set, a first-round RT-PCR was run on the TCR CDR3. MiXCR was run by TCRdb on the multiplex PCR reads, yielding one entry per CDR3 protein. The sample lists 300,000 to 450,000 distinct CDR3 sequences, less than 15% occurring once.

The sample was blood. V is TRBV3-1 and J is TRBJ1-6, with 8 bases matching TRBD1. This clonotype was sampled from a woman under 30 with Graves' hyperthyroidism. In nucleotides, the CDR3 is TGTGCCAGCAGCATGGGACAGGAAGTAAATCCCCTCCACTTT. Translating it yields CASSMGQEVNPLHF. The full variable domain, rest sourced from reference TRBV3-1 and TRBJ1-6, is DTAVSQTPKYLVTQMGNDKSIKCEQNLGHDTMYWYKQDSKKFLKIMFSYNNKELIINETVPNRFSPKSPDKAHLNLHINSLELGDSAVYFCASSMGQEVNPLHFGNGTRLTVT.